The 2 T cell receptor beta chains below all came from one sample that was sequenced in a study of breast tumors, draining lymph nodes, adjacent tissues. Each CDR3 protein gets one entry after TCRdb re-called the multiplex PCR reads with MiXCR. The sample carries 200,000 to 300,000 distinct CDR3 sequences, around 30% recorded once. Axillary draining lymph nodes of breast cancer patients supplied the node samples. Sequencing used axillary lymph node tissue. All receptors come from a female donor with breast cancer. Some clones in this sample may be carry-over from other donors' samples.

This clonotype has a count of ten or more. The chain couples TRBV9 to TRBJ2-5, with 7 positions matching TRBD1. V lost 4 bases to trimming and J lost 0 bases; unmatched junction nucleotides: 9. This CDR3 is built from 16 residues. CDR1 SGDLS and CDR2 YYNGEE come from the germline V gene. In DNA, the CDR3 is TGTGCCAGCAGCTCGAACCCCAGGGGGTACCAAGAGACCCAGTACTTC. It translates to CASSSNPRGYQETQYF. Variable domain in full (rest from reference TRBV9 and TRBJ2-5): DSGVTQTPKHLITATGQRVTLRCSPRSGDLSVYWYQQSLDQGLQFLIQYYNGEERAKGNILERFSAQQFPDLHSELNLSSLELGDSALYFCASSSNPRGYQETQYFGPGTRLLVL.

About this clonotype itself: A read error is likely, as this CDR3 ends without the conserved phenylalanine or tryptophan. The J gene is TRBJ2-7, the V gene TRBV7-3, with 8 bases matching TRBD2. Trimming cost V 3 bases and J 7 bases; bases outside gene matches: 8. CDR1 and CDR2 from the germline V gene are SGHTA and FQGTGA. The CDR3 runs to 14 residues. CDR3 nucleotides: TGTGCCAGCAGCTTCAACGCGGGGGGTAGAGAGCAGTACCTC. It is translated as CASSFNAGGREQYL.